This T cell receptor (beta chain) originates from a study of blood T cell repertoires in COVID-19. About the research overall: The United States, Italy and Spain were the sources of the acute and convalescent COVID-19 samples.

Under the authors' procedure: Amplified reference gene primers provided the basis for estimating nucleated cell counts. Sequencing was performed with immunoSEQ multiplex PCR; in TCRdb, only in-frame clones are kept and a portion is missing. Clone size and the V and J calls come from that table; the DNA yielded D and trimming. In the table there are over 130,000 clones, approximately 83% of which are singletons. This clonotype was obtained from a woman between 55 and 75 years old with acute or convalescent COVID-19. The sample comprised peripheral blood.

The CDR3 is CASSLESGGGYTF. CDR3 nucleotide sequence: TGCGCCAGCAGCTTGGAGTCCGGCGGTGGCTACACCTTC. The rearrangement links TRBV5-1 to TRBJ1-2; D is unresolved. Trimming removed 0 bases at V and 7 bases at J, with 10 bases between. The CDR3 extends over 13 amino acids. From germline, CDR1 is SGHRS and CDR2 YFSETQ. Using reference TRBV5-1 and TRBJ1-2 for the parts outside the CDR3, the full variable domain is KAGVTQTPRYLIKTRGQQVTLSCSPISGHRSVSWYQQTPGQGLQFLFEYFSETQRNKGNFPGRFSGRQFSNSRSEMNVSTLELGDSALYLCASSLESGGGYTFGSGTRLTVV.